This is a list of T cell receptor beta chains from one sample in a study of T cells in Graves' hyperthyroidism and ophthalmopathy. TCRdb independently ran MiXCR on the multiplex PCR reads; one entry per CDR3 protein. Of about 300,000 distinct CDR3 sequences detected, around 16% appear once; the ten largest clones hold approximately 31%. The sequenced sample was blood. These receptors were obtained from a man aged 30 to 39 with Graves' hyperthyroidism. Each CDR3 is given with its conserved first and last residue. D genes are given only for firm matches. The size of a clone is reported for some rows only, either as once, few or many, or as a class for expanded clones.

TRBV11-3,many,TRBJ1-1,14,.,CASSLGDVDTEAFF,TGTGCCAGCAGCCTCGGCGATGTGGACACTGAAGCTTTCTTT
TRBV7-9,many,TRBJ2-1,18,TRBD2,CASSPGTSGEGSHNEQFF,TGTGCCAGCAGCCCCGGGACTAGCGGGGAGGGCTCCCACAATGAGCAGTTCTTC
TRBV7-3,many,TRBJ2-1,12,.,CASGEIGGEQFF,TGTGCCAGCGGGGAGATCGGAGGTGAGCAGTTCTTC
TRBV20-1,.,TRBJ1-2,12,.,CSALQANYGYTF,TGCAGTGCTCTCCAGGCTAACTATGGCTACACCTTC
TRBV5-1,.,TRBJ2-3,14,.,CASSSGSSADTQYF,TGCGCCAGCAGCTCCGGGTCTAGTGCAGATACGCAGTATTTT
TRBV18,many,TRBJ1-1,16,.,CASSPRGGSMNTEAFF,TGTGCCAGCTCACCACGGGGGGGAAGCATGAACACTGAAGCTTTCTTT
TRBV3-1,many,TRBJ1-2,15,TRBD1,CASSQDGQDPYGYTF,TGTGCCAGCAGCCAAGATGGACAGGACCCCTATGGCTACACCTTC
TRBV30,many,TRBJ2-3,14,TRBD1,CAWGDRGATDTQYF,TGTGCCTGGGGGGACAGGGGAGCGACAGATACGCAGTATTTT
TRBV12-3/TRBV12-4,many,TRBJ1-1,12,.,CASTLDRVEAFF,TGTGCCAGCACCCTGGACAGAGTTGAAGCTTTCTTT
TRBV3-1,many,TRBJ2-3,12,.,CASSQVGDTQYF,TGTGCCAGCAGCCAAGTTGGAGATACGCAGTATTTT
TRBV18,many,TRBJ1-5,15,.,CASSYGGAGNQPQHF,TGTGCCAGCTCATACGGAGGGGCCGGCAATCAGCCCCAGCATTTT
TRBV20-1,few,TRBJ2-7,13,.,CSAYGPLSYEQYF,TGCAGTGCTTACGGGCCCCTCTCCTACGAGCAGTACTTC
TRBV27,many,TRBJ2-1,15,TRBD2,CASSFPTSGRDEQFF,TGTGCCAGCAGTTTCCCGACTAGCGGGAGAGATGAGCAGTTCTTC
TRBV2,many,TRBJ1-5,14,.,CASSVRVGNQPQHF,TGTGCCAGCAGTGTTCGGGTGGGAAATCAGCCCCAGCATTTT
TRBV30,.,TRBJ1-2,14,.,CAWSVGSTAYGYTF,TGTGCCTGGAGTGTTGGCTCGACCGCCTATGGCTACACCTTC
TRBV27,few,TRBJ2-7,17,TRBD2,CASSFLGVAGGSYEQYF,TGTGCCAGCAGTTTCCTTGGGGTAGCGGGAGGGTCCTACGAGCAGTACTTC
TRBV7-9,.,TRBJ1-2,15,.,CASSSAGSLGGGYTF,TGTGCCAGCAGCTCCGCGGGAAGCCTGGGAGGTGGCTACACCTTC
TRBV5-4,.,TRBJ1-1,15,.,CASSLPGSLNTEAFF,TGTGCCAGCAGCCTCCCCGGGAGCTTGAACACTGAAGCTTTCTTT
TRBV7-8,few,TRBJ1-4,16,TRBD1,CASSLWTGLSNEKLFF,TGTGCCAGCAGCCTATGGACAGGGCTATCTAATGAAAAACTGTTTTTT
TRBV30,many,TRBJ1-6,16,TRBD1,CAWSLGQGAWNSPLHF,TGTGCCTGGAGTCTGGGACAGGGGGCTTGGAATTCACCCCTCCACTTT
TRBV6-1,.,TRBJ2-3,15,.,CASSEYGYVTDTQYF,TGTGCCAGCAGTGAATACGGATATGTAACAGATACGCAGTATTTT
TRBV20-1,.,TRBJ1-5,18,.,CSAREGGAIIEESQPQHF,TGCAGTGCTAGAGAGGGGGGGGCAATCATCGAGGAGAGTCAGCCCCAGCATTTT
TRBV24-1,few,TRBJ2-1,16,TRBD2,CATSDLYSGGYNEQFF,TGTGCCACCAGTGATTTGTACAGCGGGGGCTACAATGAGCAGTTCTTC
TRBV25-1,.,TRBJ2-2,14,.,CASSALTNTGELFF,TGTGCCAGCAGTGCCCTCACTAACACCGGGGAGCTGTTTTTT
TRBV7-2,many,TRBJ1-2,13,TRBD1,CASSSDRLRGYTF,TGTGCCAGCAGCTCGGACAGGCTGCGCGGCTACACCTTC
TRBV2,many,TRBJ2-7,15,TRBD1,CASRARQGARYEQYF,TGTGCCAGCAGAGCCAGACAGGGTGCAAGGTACGAGCAGTACTTC
TRBV2,few,TRBJ1-2,13,.,CASRGISDYGYTF,TGTGCCAGCAGGGGGATTTCAGACTATGGCTACACCTTC
TRBV7-9,.,TRBJ2-5,15,TRBD2,CASSPPGSGRETQYF,TGTGCCAGCAGCCCACCAGGGAGCGGGAGGGAGACCCAGTACTTC
TRBV7-8,many,TRBJ2-5,13,.,CASSLRRTETQYF,TGTGCCAGCAGCTTAAGAAGGACAGAGACCCAGTACTTC
TRBV24-1,.,TRBJ2-6,16,.,CATSDPKRGGANVLTF,TGTGCCACCAGTGATCCAAAACGGGGTGGGGCCAACGTCCTGACTTTC
TRBV20-1,.,TRBJ1-4,14,TRBD1,CSAPRQGLNEKLFF,TGCAGTGCTCCCCGACAGGGATTAAATGAAAAACTGTTTTTT
TRBV28,many,TRBJ2-3,13,.,CASTRLFTDTQYF,TGTGCCAGCACGAGGCTATTCACAGATACGCAGTATTTT
TRBV11-2,many,TRBJ1-2,14,.,CASSSSLVAHGYTF,TGTGCCAGCAGCTCCAGTCTAGTCGCCCATGGCTACACCTTC
TRBV2,few,TRBJ2-7,13,.,CASSVVRSNEQYF,TGTGCCAGCAGTGTGGTGCGAAGTAACGAGCAGTACTTC
TRBV3-1,many,TRBJ1-2,13,.,CASSQDQSGGYTF,TGTGCCAGCAGCCAAGATCAGTCTGGCGGCTACACCTTC
TRBV6-1,few,TRBJ2-6,15,TRBD2,CASSEGGGGANVLTF,TGTGCCAGCAGTGAAGGGGGAGGGGGGGCCAACGTCCTGACTTTC
TRBV15,many,TRBJ2-3,13,.,CATSRDPGDTQYF,TGTGCCACCAGCAGAGATCCGGGAGATACGCAGTATTTT
TRBV7-9,many,TRBJ1-2,15,TRBD1,CASSLQGGAEARYTF,TGTGCCAGCAGCTTACAGGGGGGAGCCGAGGCTCGCTACACCTTC
TRBV20-1,few,TRBJ2-2,14,.,CSARESANTGELFF,TGCAGTGCTAGAGAGTCCGCGAACACCGGGGAGCTGTTTTTT
TRBV5-6,.,TRBJ2-1,12,.,CASSLVGGKEFF,TGTGCCAGCAGCTTGGTGGGTGGGAAGGAGTTCTTC
TRBV3-1,many,TRBJ1-2,16,.,CASSQDSSGARYGYTF,TGTGCCAGCAGCCAAGATTCATCAGGGGCCCGCTATGGCTACACCTTC
TRBV5-1,.,TRBJ2-5,13,.,CASSFGPQETQYF,TGCGCCAGCAGCTTCGGACCCCAAGAGACCCAGTACTTC
TRBV5-1,few,TRBJ1-4,15,TRBD1,CASQGQGATNEKLFF,TGCGCCAGCCAAGGACAGGGCGCAACTAATGAAAAACTGTTTTTT
TRBV12-3/TRBV12-4,many,TRBJ2-7,15,TRBD1,CASSTTGVRFYEQYF,TGTGCCAGCAGTACGACAGGGGTGCGTTTCTACGAGCAGTACTTC
TRBV3-1,many,TRBJ2-3,13,.,CASSHGGTDTQYF,TGTGCCAGCAGCCACGGAGGAACAGATACGCAGTATTTT
TRBV15,.,TRBJ2-3,12,.,CATSSRYDTQYF,TGTGCCACCAGCAGCCGATATGATACGCAGTATTTT
TRBV30,few,TRBJ2-7,12,.,CAWSTGTYEQYF,TGTGCCTGGAGTACCGGGACCTACGAGCAGTACTTC
TRBV28,many,TRBJ2-5,15,.,CASRNSDRGIETQYF,TGTGCCAGCCGGAACTCGGACAGAGGGATCGAGACCCAGTACTTC